A single sample gave rise to the 18 T cell receptor beta chains below, sequenced in a study of T cell repertoires in ileal Crohn's disease. Sequencing used immunoSEQ multiplex PCR; TCRdb keeps in-frame clones, though not all of them. The table shows roughly 5,500 clones, with 75% to 80% occurring only once. Time point meaning: neoterminal ileum biopsy at postoperative endoscopy, about 6 months after surgery. Sample: ileal tissue. The receptors stem from an adult with Crohn's disease.

This rearrangement joins TRBV11-2 to TRBJ1-1; 7 nucleotides align to TRBD1. Germline V lookup: CDR1 SGHAT, CDR2 FQNNGV. V was clipped by 5 bases and J by 5 bases; unmatched bases: 11. This CDR3 region has 15 residues. The CDR3 region has the DNA TGTGCCAGCAGCACCCGACAGGGTTTCTTTACTGAAGCTTTCTTT. This encodes CASSTRQGFFTEAFF.

The chain recombines TRBV4-1 with TRBJ2-1, with 7 positions matching TRBD1. The CDR3 extends over 16 amino acids. Germline V gene data show CDR1 as MGHRA and CDR2 as YSYEKL. J was trimmed by 4 bases and V by 4 bases; bases with no gene match: 10. The CDR3 sequence is CASSLEGTAGYNEQFF. DNA of the CDR3: TGCGCCAGCAGCCTAGAGGGGACAGCAGGATACAATGAGCAGTTCTTC.

There are a few counts of this clone. This chain links TRBV27 with TRBJ1-2; a possible D gene is TRBD1 (6 bases). V dropped 2 bases and J dropped 3 bases, with 16 bases sitting between them. The CDR3 is made up of 16 amino acids. The germline V gene encodes CDR1 MNHEY and CDR2 SMNVEV (reference sequence). The CDR3 sequence: CASSLISRGQYYGYTF. The CDR3 DNA reads TGTGCCAGCAGTTTAATAAGTCGAGGACAGTACTATGGCTACACCTTC.

The V call is TRBV4-3, the J call TRBJ1-1, with D possibly TRBD1 on 5 matching bases. Trimming pared 0 bases from V and 6 bases from J, leaving 17 bases between. Looked up from germline, CDR1 is LGHNA and CDR2 is YSLEER. This CDR3 region has 16 residues. This CDR3 reads CASSQDPMTAISEAFF. CDR3 nucleotides: TGCGCCAGCAGCCAAGATCCAATGACAGCTATTTCTGAAGCTTTCTTT.

This rearrangement joins TRBV4-3 to TRBJ2-7, with D possibly being TRBD2 (6 bases). The V end was cut by 0 bases, the J end by 4 bases, with 16 bases between. The CDR3 is 16 residues long. Per germline, CDR1 LGHNA and CDR2 YSLEER. CDR3 residues: CASSQDPQGGPYEQYF. CDR3 DNA sequence: TGCGCCAGCAGCCAAGATCCGCAGGGAGGTCCGTACGAGCAGTACTTC.

A few counts support this clone. The rearrangement joins TRBV2 to TRBJ2-2, with 7 nucleotides matching TRBD1. This CDR3 region has 14 residues. Germline trimming cut 6 bases from V and 4 bases from J; bases unmatched to any gene: 5. Per the germline V gene, CDR1 is SNHLY and CDR2 is FYNNEI. The CDR3 protein is CASSPGQSTGELFF. The CDR3 nucleotides read TGTGCCAGCAGCCCGGGACAGAGCACCGGGGAGCTGTTTTTT.

J is TRBJ2-1 and V is TRBV2, with a weak D call TRBD1 (6 bases). The CDR3 spans 13 residues. From germline, CDR1 is SNHLY and CDR2 FYNNEI. The ends were cut back, 6 bases at V and 2 bases at J, with 8 bases in the middle. CDR3 sequence reads: CASRNRAYNEQFF. CDR3 bases: TGTGCCAGCAGGAACAGGGCCTACAATGAGCAGTTCTTC.

V is TRBV7-2 and J is TRBJ1-5; D is undetermined. Trimming pared 5 bases from V and 5 bases from J, leaving 10 bases between. CDR3 length equals 13 residues. Germline-derived CDR1 and CDR2 are SGHTA and FQGNSA. The CDR3 loop reads CASSPGKDQPQHF. CDR3 nucleotides: TGTGCCAGCAGCCCCGGGAAAGATCAGCCCCAGCATTTT.

This clone was seen more than once but under ten times. The genes are TRBV19 and TRBJ1-3, with D unresolved. This CDR3 spans 12 amino acids. Per germline, CDR1 LNHDA and CDR2 SQIVND (reference sequence). V lost 5 bases, J lost 4 bases, and 6 bases lay in between. The CDR3 DNA follows: TGTGCCAGTAGTCCCCTCGGAAACACCATATATTTT. It is translated as CASSPLGNTIYF.

This clone was picked up a small number of times. The chain couples TRBV19 to TRBJ1-1, with 9 bases fitting TRBD1. Per germline, CDR1 LNHDA and CDR2 SQIVND (reference sequence). The CDR3 extends over 14 amino acids. Losses at the gene ends were 6 bases for V and 5 bases for J; bases not matched to a gene: 7. The CDR3 nucleotides are TGTGCCAGTAGCTCACAGGGGGCAGGGACTGAAGCTTTCTTT. Its protein product is CASSSQGAGTEAFF.

J is TRBJ2-1 and V is TRBV4-1, with D perhaps matching TRBD1 (6 bases). CDR1 MGHRA and CDR2 YSYEKL come from the germline V gene. The CDR3 consists of 16 residues. The germline V and J ends were trimmed by 0 bases and 4 bases, with 13 bases remaining between them. CDR3: CASSQERGKGYNEQFF. In DNA form, the CDR3 reads TGCGCCAGCAGCCAAGAGAGGGGGAAAGGGTACAATGAGCAGTTCTTC.

This chain links TRBV15 with TRBJ2-3; 9 nucleotides match TRBD1. Germline CDR1 reads LNHNV; CDR2 reads YYDKDF (reference sequence). There are 16 residues in the CDR3. V trimming: 5 bases; J trimming: 2 bases; junction bases outside the gene matches: 8. The CDR3 here is CATSAPGTGSTDTQYF. The CDR3 DNA reads TGTGCCACCAGCGCACCAGGGACAGGGTCCACAGATACGCAGTATTTT. Full variable domain (rest looked up from reference TRBV15 and TRBJ2-3): DAMVIQNPRYQVTQFGKPVTLSCSQTLNHNVMYWYQQKSSQAPKLLFHYYDKDFNNEADTPDNFQSRRPNTSFCFLDIRSPGLGDTAMYLCATSAPGTGSTDTQYFGPGTRLTVL.

The chain is built from TRBV4-1 and TRBJ1-4, with TRBD1 as a possible D gene (6 bases). With 4 bases removed from V and 8 bases from J, the gap between germline ends came to 20 bases. Germline CDR1 reads MGHRA; CDR2 reads YSYEKL. The CDR3 loop spans 16 amino acids. The CDR3 DNA follows: TGCGCCAGCAGCCCAAAAGGGGGGCAGGGAACGGAAAAACTGTTTTTT. Its translation is CASSPKGGQGTEKLFF.

Points on this clone: The sample holds other DNA sequences that translate to the same CDR3. V usage is TRBV6-1 and J usage is TRBJ1-2; 8 nucleotides align to TRBD1. Trimming removed 4 bases from V and 8 bases from J; junction bases left unmatched: 6. Germline V gives CDR1 MNHNS, CDR2 SASEGT. CDR3 length equals 13 residues. This chain's CDR3 is CASSGTGGRGYTF. CDR3 sequence (DNA): TGTGCCAGCAGTGGTACAGGGGGAAGAGGCTACACCTTC.

The CDR3 is CASSPFLAGVYEQYF. The CDR3 DNA is TGTGCCAGCAGCCCTTTTCTAGCGGGGGTATACGAGCAGTACTTC. This chain joins TRBV9 and TRBJ2-7, with 10 positions matching TRBD2. This CDR3 spans 15 amino acids. Germline values: CDR1 SGDLS, CDR2 YYNGEE. Trimming cost V 4 bases and J 4 bases; bases outside gene matches: 8.

The gene calls are TRBV7-2 and TRBJ1-1; D gene unclear. The CDR3 loop spans 11 amino acids. V shed 6 bases and J shed 7 bases, with 9 bases lying between them. Looked up from germline, CDR1 is SGHTA and CDR2 is FQGNSA. In DNA form, the CDR3 reads TGTGCCAGCAGTGGTTCGGTTGAAGCTTTCTTT. Protein sequence: CASSGSVEAFF.

The chain employs TRBV6-1 and TRBJ1-5, with D possibly TRBD1 on 6 matching bases. Trimming cost V 1 base and J 5 bases, with 15 bases left between them. This CDR3 is 16 amino acids long. CDR1 is MNHNS, CDR2 SASEGT, per germline. CDR3: CASSEGWGAGDQPQHF. In nucleotides, the CDR3 is TGTGCCAGCAGTGAAGGTTGGGGGGCAGGGGATCAGCCCCAGCATTTT.

The chain joins TRBV5-1 to TRBJ2-3; the D gene could be TRBD1 or TRBD2 (5 bases each). The CDR3 runs to 17 residues. CDR1 and CDR2 (germline): SGHRS, YFSETQ. V dropped 1 base and J dropped 1 base, with 16 bases sitting between them. The CDR3 spells CASSLNFGTRRTDTQYF. DNA for the CDR3: TGCGCCAGCAGCTTGAATTTCGGGACGAGGCGCACAGATACGCAGTATTTT.